Below, 29 T cell receptor beta chains from the same sample are listed, as sequenced in a study of blood T cells in healthy people across ages. A J-beta primer mix and a sample-barcoded 5' primer were used in a second PCR of about 7 to 11 cycles. TCRdb reanalysed the 5' RACE reads using MiXCR and keeps one entry per CDR3 protein. The table has fewer than 2 million distinct CDR3 sequences, more than 35% seen once. Source material: blood. The receptors come from a human donor in good health.

Worth noting for this clonotype: A clone one base away is much larger, so this may be a read error. The rearrangement joins TRBV3-1 to TRBJ1-2; 9 bases map to TRBD1. Germline assignment: CDR1 LGHDT and CDR2 YNNKEL (reference sequence). This CDR3 spans 13 amino acids. CDR3 protein: CASSQTGGYDYTF. The CDR3 DNA reads as TGTGCCAGCAGCCAAACAGGGGGCTATGACTACACCTTC.

The chain uses TRBV4-3 and TRBJ1-5, with unresolved D. V shed 2 bases and J shed 0 bases, with 11 bases lying between them. CDR1 LGHNA and CDR2 YSLEER come from the germline V gene. This CDR3 comprises 16 residues. The CDR3 DNA reads as TGCGCCAGCAGCCAAACGGTGTTAGATAGCAATCAGCCCCAGCATTTT. It is translated as CASSQTVLDSNQPQHF.

V is TRBV5-8 and J is TRBJ1-5; D might be TRBD1 (5 bases). CDR1 is SGHTS, CDR2 YDEGEE, per germline. The CDR3 loop spans 14 amino acids. V lost 3 bases and J 3 bases, leaving 10 bases between the germline ends. CDR3 bases: TGTGCCAGCAGCTGGGACGGGAACAATCAGCCCCAGCATTTT. Its protein is CASSWDGNNQPQHF.

This clonotype showed up just a few times. The J gene is TRBJ2-3, the V gene TRBV2, with 7 bases identical to TRBD2. V was clipped by 10 bases and J by 2 bases; unmatched bases: 6. The CDR3 covers 13 residues. Germline lookup yields CDR1 SNHLY and CDR2 FYNNEI. In DNA form, the CDR3 reads TGTGCCAAATGGGGGGGATCCACAGATACGCAGTATTTT. Its protein is CAKWGGSTDTQYF.

The CDR3 DNA reads TGTGCCACCAGCAGGGAGATGACAGGGGGCCAGAGCTCCTACGAGCAGTACTTC. It yields the protein CATSREMTGGQSSYEQYF. The V call is TRBV15, the J call TRBJ2-7; TRBD1 aligns across 10 bases. Germline CDR1 is LNHNV and CDR2 is YYDKDF (reference sequence). V gave up 3 bases and J gave up 0 bases; unmatched junction bases: 11. This CDR3 is built from 18 residues.

This rearrangement joins TRBV2 to TRBJ2-7; D possibly matches TRBD1 or TRBD2 (5 bases each). This CDR3 has 16 residues. Trimming removed 3 bases at V and 1 base at J, with 16 bases between. The V gene's germline CDR1 is SNHLY and CDR2 FYNNEI. The CDR3 spells CASSENRDGFSYEQYF. CDR3 nucleotide sequence: TGTGCCAGCAGTGAGAACCGGGACGGATTTTCCTACGAGCAGTACTTC.

V usage is TRBV6-5 and J usage is TRBJ1-2; 7 nucleotides match TRBD1. The J segment lost 4 bases and the V segment lost 6 bases, leaving 8 bases of the junction unmatched. Germline V gene lookup returns CDR1 MNHEY and CDR2 SVGAGI. The CDR3 runs to 14 residues. In nucleotides, the CDR3 is TGTGCCAGCAGACATCGACAGGGAGGCTATGGCTACACCTTC. Translation: CASRHRQGGYGYTF.

The chain has TRBV4-3 and TRBJ2-7, with D possibly matching TRBD2 (6 bases). This CDR3 contains 17 residues. Germline V gene sequence: CDR1 LGHNA, CDR2 YSLEER. The ends were cut back, 0 bases at V and 4 bases at J, with 19 bases in the middle. The CDR3 DNA reads as TGCGCCAGCAGCCAAGATCAGAGGCGGGGCCAAGGGTACGAGCAGTACTTC. It is translated as CASSQDQRRGQGYEQYF.

This rearrangement joins TRBV3-1 to TRBJ1-1, with D unclear. Trimming removed 3 bases at V and 7 bases at J, with 6 bases between. The germline CDR1 and CDR2 sequences are LGHDT and YNNKEL (reference sequence). The CDR3 is 11 residues long. Written as DNA, the CDR3 is TGTGCCAGCAGCCAGGGCATTGAAGCTTTCTTT. This translates into CASSQGIEAFF.

The V call is TRBV6-2 or TRBV6-3, the J call TRBJ2-7; no clear D. CDR3 length: 13 amino acids. Germline V gene lookup returns CDR1 MNHEY and CDR2 SVGEGT. V was pared by 2 bases and J by 2 bases, with 7 bases between. CDR3 loop: CASSYGFPYEQYF. In DNA form, the CDR3 reads TGTGCCAGCAGTTACGGGTTCCCCTACGAGCAGTACTTC.

V gene TRBV5-1 combines with J gene TRBJ2-1, with 12 bases aligning to TRBD1. This CDR3 contains 16 residues. Trimming took 4 bases from V and 13 from J; bases not matched to a gene: 15. Germline loops: CDR1 SGHRS, CDR2 YFSETQ. The CDR3 loop reads CASSGSGTGGPETQFF. The CDR3 nucleotides are TGCGCCAGCAGCGGGTCCGGGACAGGGGGCCCAGAGACCCAGTTCTTC.

The chain couples TRBV4-3 to TRBJ1-4; 9 bases fit TRBD1. Germline CDR1 reads LGHNA; CDR2 reads YSLEER. CDR3 length: 20 amino acids. V lost 4 bases, J lost 0 bases, and 15 bases stayed unmatched. The CDR3 DNA follows: TGCGCCAGCAGCCTGCGTACAGGGGGCGGACCGTATGCAACTAATGAAAAACTGTTTTTT. This sequence encodes CASSLRTGGGPYATNEKLFF.

This chain connects TRBV5-1 to TRBJ1-1; D is unresolved. Germline lookup yields CDR1 SGHRS and CDR2 YFSETQ. The CDR3 sequence is 14 residues long. Between the trimmed V and J ends, which lost 0 bases and 3 bases, there was a span of 9 bases. The CDR3 spells CASSLVDGYTEAFF. The CDR3 DNA sequence: TGCGCCAGCAGCTTGGTAGACGGCTACACTGAAGCTTTCTTT. Combining the CDR3 with reference TRBV5-1 and TRBJ1-1 gives the whole variable domain KAGVTQTPRYLIKTRGQQVTLSCSPISGHRSVSWYQQTPGQGLQFLFEYFSETQRNKGNFPGRFSGRQFSNSRSEMNVSTLELGDSALYLCASSLVDGYTEAFFGQGTRLTVV.

The chain uses TRBV12-3 or TRBV12-4 and TRBJ2-7; the match to TRBD1 covers 9 bases. This CDR3 comprises 14 residues. V dropped 5 bases and J dropped 2; count of bases not matched to a gene: 4. The CDR3 region is CASSHTGGAYEQYF. CDR3 in DNA: TGTGCCAGCAGTCACACAGGGGGCGCCTACGAGCAGTACTTC.

This clonotype was counted only a few times. CDR3 nucleotides: TGTGCCAGCAGTAATAGCGGGGGGAGCCCCTACAATGAGCAGTTCTTC. Translated: CASSNSGGSPYNEQFF. The V and J genes are TRBV7-9 and TRBJ2-1; 10 bases agree with TRBD2. CDR1 is SEHNR, CDR2 FQNEAQ, per germline (reference sequence). V shed 6 bases and J 2 bases; nucleotides not matched to a gene: 7. CDR3 size: 16 residues. Complete variable domain (other parts from reference TRBV7-9 and TRBJ2-1): DTGVSQNPRHKITKRGQNVTFRCDPISEHNRLYWYRQTLGQGPEFLTYFQNEAQLEKSRLLSDRFSAERPKGSFSTLEIQRTEQGDSAMYLCASSNSGGSPYNEQFFGPGTRLTVL.

This clonotype was picked up many times. The chain employs TRBV28 and TRBJ2-3; 9 bases line up with TRBD2. Germline values: CDR1 MDHEN, CDR2 SYDVKM. The CDR3 length is 14 residues. The J segment lost 3 bases and the V segment lost 6 bases, leaving 4 bases of the junction unmatched. CDR3 DNA sequence: TGTGCCAGCAGCCCGCTAGCGGGGACAGATACGCAGTATTTT. Protein sequence: CASSPLAGTDTQYF.

The V and J genes are TRBV4-3 and TRBJ1-4; the D gene is possibly TRBD1 (6 bases). Per germline, CDR1 LGHNA and CDR2 YSLEER. This CDR3 region has 15 residues. V dropped 4 bases and J dropped 8 bases, with 17 bases sitting between them. CDR3 in DNA: TGCGCCAGCAGCCCCTACCGGGACAACCTAGAAAAACTGTTTTTT. Amino acid sequence: CASSPYRDNLEKLFF.

This clonotype was seen a handful of times. J is TRBJ2-1 and V is TRBV20-1; 10 bases agree with TRBD1. J lost 8 bases, V lost 5 bases, and 3 bases had no gene match. Germline V gives CDR1 DFQATT, CDR2 SNEGSKA (reference sequence). The CDR3 length is 12 residues. CDR3 amino acids: CSARTGGYEQFF. CDR3 bases: TGCAGTGCTCGGACAGGGGGTTATGAGCAGTTCTTC.

The chain recombines TRBV12-3 or TRBV12-4 with TRBJ1-4; 8 bases line up with TRBD1. Losses at the gene ends were 5 bases for V and 6 bases for J; bases not matched to a gene: 8. The CDR3 consists of 15 residues. CDR3 sequence reads: CASSNQGAGDEKLFF. As DNA, the CDR3 is TGTGCCAGCAGTAACCAGGGGGCCGGCGATGAAAAACTGTTTTTT.

The chain carries TRBV20-1 and TRBJ2-5; possibly TRBD1 or TRBD2 for D (5 bases each). This CDR3 region has 16 residues. V was clipped by 2 bases and J by 4 bases, with 20 bases between them. The V gene's germline CDR1 is DFQATT and CDR2 SNEGSKA (reference sequence). CDR3 nucleotides: TGCAGTGCTAGACGGTCCGGGACGGTGGGGAGAGAGACCCAGTACTTC. This sequence encodes CSARRSGTVGRETQYF.

The genes are TRBV3-1 and TRBJ1-2; TRBD1 might be the D (5 bases). V gave up 1 base and J gave up 4 bases, with 16 bases separating them. CDR3 length: 16 residues. Germline lookup yields CDR1 LGHDT and CDR2 YNNKEL (reference sequence). The CDR3 loop is CASSQGVGGAIYGYTF. The CDR3 DNA sequence: TGTGCCAGCAGCCAAGGGGTCGGCGGGGCGATCTATGGCTACACCTTC.

There are a few counts of this clonotype. V gene TRBV28 combines with J gene TRBJ2-1, with 11 nucleotides matching TRBD2. V was pared by 2 bases and J by 2 bases, with 5 bases of the junction left unmatched. The CDR3 loop spans 17 amino acids. The V gene's germline CDR1 is MDHEN and CDR2 SYDVKM. CDR3 sequence: CASSLVSGGEAYNEQFF. CDR3 coding DNA: TGTGCCAGCAGTTTAGTTAGCGGGGGGGAAGCCTACAATGAGCAGTTCTTC.

V usage is TRBV28 and J usage is TRBJ2-4; 11 nucleotides line up with TRBD2. This CDR3 has 15 residues. CDR1 and CDR2 from the germline V gene are MDHEN and SYDVKM. Germline trimming cut 4 bases from V and 15 bases from J; bases unmatched to any gene: 14. The CDR3: CASSYRLAGRYERYF. CDR3 bases: TGTGCCAGCAGTTATCGACTAGCGGGACGCTACGAGCGGTACTTC.

The sample holds a few counts of this clonotype. This chain connects TRBV6-6 to TRBJ2-7, with 10 positions matching TRBD1. Germline V gives CDR1 MNHNY, CDR2 SVGAGI (reference sequence). The length of the CDR3 is 17 residues. V gave up 7 bases and J gave up 6 bases; unmatched junction bases: 18. The CDR3 protein is CASKVKPGTGDDREQYF. CDR3 in DNA: TGTGCCAGCAAAGTTAAGCCAGGGACAGGGGATGACCGCGAGCAGTACTTC.

The J gene is TRBJ1-1, the V gene TRBV7-9; D remains unclear. CDR3 length: 12 amino acids. V gave up 0 bases and J gave up 8 bases, with 7 bases separating them. Germline V CDR1 and CDR2: SEHNR, FQNEAQ (reference sequence). The CDR3 DNA follows: TGTGCCAGCAGCTTAGCCCAGATAGAAGCTTTCTTT. This gives the protein CASSLAQIEAFF.

V gene TRBV29-1 combines with J gene TRBJ1-2; D gene ambiguous. V was pared by 1 base and J by 6 bases, with 6 bases between. The germline V gene encodes CDR1 SQVTM and CDR2 ANQGSEA. The CDR3 covers 11 residues. The CDR3 loop is CSVEATDGYTF. CDR3 DNA: TGCAGCGTTGAAGCCACCGATGGCTACACCTTC.

In the case of this clonotype: The junction differs from germline at one of its ends, possibly a read error. V is TRBV4-3 and J is TRBJ2-3; D is possibly TRBD2 (6 bases). The CDR3 contains 15 residues. The germline V gene has CDR1 LGHNA and CDR2 YSLEER. The CDR3 here is CASSLGGGSTGTQYF. The CDR3, as DNA: TGCGCCAGCAGCCTAGGTGGGGGGAGCACAGGTACGCAGTATTTT.

The chain employs TRBV18 and TRBJ2-5; D could derive from TRBD1 or TRBD2 (6 bases each). Germline assignment: CDR1 KGHSH and CDR2 LQKENI. The CDR3 consists of 16 residues. Deletions cut 0 bases from V and 7 bases from J, with 18 bases between. DNA of the CDR3: TGTGCCAGCTCACCACCGTCTGGACTTGAGGGGGGGACCCAGTACTTC. Translation: CASSPPSGLEGGTQYF.

This CDR3 reads CASSSSRSTGRQETQYF. DNA for the CDR3: TGTGCCAGCAGCTCCTCAAGGTCGACAGGCCGCCAAGAGACCCAGTACTTC. The V and J genes are TRBV7-2 and TRBJ2-5; maybe TRBD1 (6 bases). Trimming took 4 bases from V and 1 from J, leaving 19 bases between them. CDR1 and CDR2 (germline): SGHTA, FQGNSA. The CDR3 contains 17 residues.